These 16 T cell receptor beta chains were all obtained from the same sample, sequenced in a study of human T cells and chemical hapten exposure. Time point of the sample: patch test 2, 6 weeks after DPC sensitization. Regarding treatment: therapeutic diphenylcyclopropenone sensitization with weekly scalp DPC. TCRdb redid the calling of the RACE reads with MiXCR, one entry per CDR3 protein. The table lists 80,000 to 100,000 distinct CDR3 sequences, roughly 10% of them singletons, with around 5% in the top ten. The starting material was whole blood, obtained in connection with sensitization to the hapten diphenylcyclopropenone (DPC). Source of these receptors: a woman in her fifties or sixties with alopecia areata. Some clones in this sample may be carry-over from other donors' samples.

The gene calls are TRBV5-1 and TRBJ2-1, with D hard to call. The V gene's germline CDR1 is SGHRS and CDR2 YFSETQ. The CDR3 runs to 13 residues. V lost 0 bases to trimming and J lost 8 bases, with 9 bases between them. The CDR3 DNA is TGCGCCAGCAGCTTGGCGTCACTCCATGAGCAGTTCTTC. Its protein product is CASSLASLHEQFF.

As to this clonotype: This may stem from a read error, because a much larger clone lies one nucleotide away. The chain employs TRBV5-1 and TRBJ1-1; the D gene is possibly TRBD1 (5 bases). The CDR3 runs to 14 residues. Germline values: CDR1 SGHRS, CDR2 YFSETQ. The CDR3 is CANSLGDANTEAFF. CDR3 in DNA: TGCGCCAACAGCTTGGGGGACGCGAACACTGAAGCTTTCTTT.

This chain uses TRBV15 with TRBJ2-7, with a tentative D call TRBD2 (6 bases). V was shortened by 0 bases and J by 1 base, with 22 bases between the two germline ends. The germline CDR1 and CDR2 sequences are LNHNV and YYDKDF (reference sequence). The CDR3 has 19 residues. The CDR3 DNA reads as TGTGCCACCAGCAGAGATCTGTCGGGAGCCACCTCGGGGTCCTACGAGCAGTACTTC. This codes for CATSRDLSGATSGSYEQYF.

There are many counts of this clonotype. The chain joins TRBV7-9 to TRBJ2-3; TRBD2 might be the D (6 bases). Germline V gene lookup returns CDR1 SEHNR and CDR2 FQNEAQ (reference sequence). Trimming took off 11 bases at V and 5 bases at J, with 14 bases between the two ends. This CDR3 spans 12 amino acids. The CDR3 DNA reads as TGTGCCGGTGGAGGGCTCGGAGATACGCAGTATTTT. Residues: CAGGGLGDTQYF.

This clonotype has a handful of counts. V is TRBV9 and J is TRBJ2-5; 8 bases map to TRBD1. CDR1 is SGDLS, CDR2 YYNGEE, per germline. The CDR3 spans 14 residues. The V and J ends lost 2 bases and 4 bases, in that order; junction bases with no gene match: 4. The CDR3 here is CASSVQGASETQYF. For the CDR3, the DNA is TGTGCCAGCAGCGTGCAGGGGGCGTCAGAGACCCAGTACTTC.

This clonotype was detected ten times or more. The gene calls are TRBV29-1 and TRBJ2-1; TRBD1 or TRBD2 may be the D gene (5 bases each). Germline V gives CDR1 SQVTM, CDR2 ANQGSEA. V was shortened by 6 bases and J by 2 bases, with 11 bases between the two germline ends. The CDR3 sequence is 13 residues long. The CDR3 reads CSVKGTTYNEQFF. CDR3 DNA sequence: TGCAGCGTAAAGGGGACCACCTACAATGAGCAGTTCTTC.

At least ten counts were recorded for this clonotype. This chain joins TRBV14 and TRBJ2-5; D remains unclear. This CDR3 is 16 amino acids long. CDR1 is SGHDN and CDR2 is FVKESK in the germline V gene. Trimming stripped 0 bases from V and 0 bases from J, with 11 bases between. CDR3 DNA sequence: TGTGCCAGCAGCCAAGATCTCGGTCCTGACCAAGAGACCCAGTACTTC. It specifies CASSQDLGPDQETQYF. Full variable domain (rest looked up from reference TRBV14 and TRBJ2-5): EAGVTQFPSHSVIEKGQTVTLRCDPISGHDNLYWYRRVMGKEIKFLLHFVKESKQDESGMPNNRFLAERTGGTYSTLKVQPAELEDSGVYFCASSQDLGPDQETQYFGPGTRLLVL.

This clonotype was seen a few times. The chain uses TRBV11-2 and TRBJ1-1; D remains unclear. CDR1 SGHAT and CDR2 FQNNGV come from the germline V gene. The CDR3 is 11 amino acids. Trimming left V 8 bases short and J 5 bases short, with 9 bases between. The CDR3 sequence: CASGGGTEAFF. CDR3 bases: TGTGCCAGCGGCGGAGGGACTGAAGCTTTCTTT. The variable domain in full, completed from reference TRBV11-2 and TRBJ1-1, reads EAGVAQSPRYKIIEKRQSVAFWCNPISGHATLYWYQQILGQGPKLLIQFQNNGVVDDSQLPKDRFSAERLKGVDSTLKIQPAKLEDSAVYLCASGGGTEAFFGQGTRLTVV.

The chain is built from TRBV30 and TRBJ1-4, with TRBD1 as a possible D gene (5 bases). V dropped 4 bases and J dropped 5 bases, with 14 bases sitting between them. CDR3 length: 14 amino acids. Germline assignment: CDR1 GTSNPN and CDR2 SVGIG (reference sequence). DNA of the CDR3: TGTGCCTGGACCGGAGGGACCCGGAATGAAAAACTGTTTTTT. This encodes CAWTGGTRNEKLFF.

The V gene is TRBV28, the J gene TRBJ1-1, with a weak D call TRBD1 (5 bases). Germline lookup yields CDR1 MDHEN and CDR2 SYDVKM. Trimming stripped 5 bases from V and 1 base from J, with 8 bases between. The CDR3 extends over 13 amino acids. Here the CDR3 reads CASSQQANTEAFF. Written as DNA, the CDR3 is TGTGCCAGCAGTCAACAGGCGAACACTGAAGCTTTCTTT.

This clonotype was observed at least ten times. This chain joins TRBV29-1 and TRBJ1-1; possibly TRBD1 for D (6 bases). The CDR3 consists of 13 residues. Trimming took 4 bases from V and 4 from J, leaving 13 bases between them. The germline gives CDR1 SQVTM, CDR2 ANQGSEA. For the CDR3, the DNA is TGCAGCGTTGTGTGGGGGGGCACCACTGAAGCTTTCTTT. Protein: CSVVWGGTTEAFF.

This clonotype was recorded many times. This rearrangement joins TRBV2 to TRBJ2-2; D call uncertain. Trimming took 6 bases from V and 3 from J, leaving 11 bases between them. Germline lookup yields CDR1 SNHLY and CDR2 FYNNEI. CDR3 length equals 14 residues. CDR3 sequence reads: CASSPETYTGELFF. CDR3 coding DNA: TGTGCCAGCAGCCCCGAAACTTACACCGGGGAGCTGTTTTTT.

This chain uses TRBV7-9 with TRBJ2-1; D could derive from TRBD1 or TRBD2 (5 bases each). The length of the CDR3 is 12 residues. Germline V lookup: CDR1 SEHNR, CDR2 FQNEAQ (reference sequence). V was cut by 3 bases and J by 15 bases, with 15 bases left in between. CDR3 sequence reads: CASSFDSGRPFF. The CDR3 bases are TGTGCCAGCAGCTTCGACTCGGGGCGTCCGTTCTTC.

This clonotype was seen at least ten times. J is TRBJ2-3 and V is TRBV7-9; D is ambiguous. CDR3 size: 13 residues. Per germline, CDR1 SEHNR and CDR2 FQNEAQ (reference sequence). V lost 6 bases, J lost 3 bases, and 10 bases lay in between. CDR3 DNA sequence: TGTGCCAGCAGAACGCCCCAAACAGATACGCAGTATTTT. This sequence encodes CASRTPQTDTQYF.

In its sample, this clonotype was seen many times. The chain is built from TRBV7-2 and TRBJ2-2; D is undetermined. CDR3 length: 14 amino acids. V was clipped by 2 bases and J by 2 bases, with 6 bases between them. The germline CDR1 and CDR2 sequences are SGHTA and FQGNSA. The CDR3 protein is CASSLRTNTGELFF. As DNA, the CDR3 is TGTGCCAGCAGCTTACGGACCAACACCGGGGAGCTGTTTTTT.

The rearrangement uses TRBV3-1 and TRBJ2-5; maybe TRBD1 (6 bases). CDR1 is LGHDT, CDR2 YNNKEL, per germline (reference sequence). The CDR3 contains 13 residues. V was clipped by 7 bases and J by 7 bases, with 16 bases between them. CDR3 nucleotide sequence: TGTGCCAGCACTGACAGGACCGTCGCGACCCAGTACTTC. Residues: CASTDRTVATQYF.